These 27 T cell receptor beta chains originate from one sample sequenced in a study of T cells expressing NK-cell markers. TCRdb derives one entry per CDR3 protein from the 5' RACE reads, leaving out DNA. The data show approximately 150,000 distinct CDR3 sequences, and the top ten clones hold approximately 12%. Sequencing used blood T cells: a sorted CD56 or NKG2C T cell subset, CD4+ or CD8+ T cells, or bulk PBMC T cells (not recorded which). The receptors here all came from a man younger than 35 in good health.

The CDR3: CASSLRLAGYNEQFF. J is TRBJ2-1 and V is TRBV3-1; there is no DNA to check the TCRdb D call of TRBD2. CDR3 length: 15 amino acids. Germline V gene sequence: CDR1 LGHDT, CDR2 YNNKEL (reference sequence).

The V call is TRBV27, the J call TRBJ2-1. Germline V gene lookup returns CDR1 MNHEY and CDR2 SMNVEV (reference sequence). CDR3 length equals 13 residues. The CDR3 loop reads CASSLGLLNEQFF.

The V call is TRBV20-1, the J call TRBJ2-5; TCRdb's assignment of TRBD1 cannot be checked, as there is no DNA. The CDR3 is 21 residues long. Germline loops: CDR1 DFQATT, CDR2 SNEGSKA (reference sequence). The CDR3 loop is CSARAPVPGQGWDSDGETQYF.

This chain's CDR3 is CASSQEGTDYNEQFF. This chain connects TRBV3-1 to TRBJ2-1; TCRdb proposes TRBD1, but this gene call is untestable without DNA. CDR1 is LGHDT, CDR2 YNNKEL, per germline (reference sequence). The CDR3 totals 15 residues.

The rearrangement links TRBV7-8 to TRBJ2-2; TCRdb proposes TRBD2, but this gene call is untestable without DNA. Per the germline V gene, CDR1 is SGHVS and CDR2 is FQNEAQ. This CDR3 region has 18 residues. The CDR3 loop reads CASSPGLAGGPATGELFF.

The J gene is TRBJ2-1, the V gene TRBV11-2; no DNA is available, so the TRBD2 call from TCRdb remains unchecked. The CDR3 spans 13 residues. Germline-derived CDR1 and CDR2 are SGHAT and FQNNGV. CDR3 sequence reads: CASSFPGGNEQFF.

V usage is TRBV12-3 or TRBV12-4 and J usage is TRBJ1-5; absent DNA, TCRdb's TRBD1 call cannot be checked. CDR3 length equals 15 residues. This CDR3 reads CASSLLTGLNQPQHF.

This chain uses TRBV27 with TRBJ2-3; absent DNA, TCRdb's TRBD1 call cannot be checked. This CDR3 contains 17 residues. CDR1 and CDR2 (germline): MNHEY, SMNVEV (reference sequence). CDR3 amino acids: CASSYSGPPVGTDTQYF.

This sequence joins TRBV12-3 or TRBV12-4 and TRBJ2-4; the TRBD1 assignment by TCRdb is unverifiable without DNA. The CDR3 covers 15 residues. CDR3 region: CASSLISGGKNIQYF.

The gene calls are TRBV28 and TRBJ2-3; the TCRdb D gene call, TRBD2, has no DNA to confirm it. Germline CDR1 and CDR2: MDHEN and SYDVKM. The CDR3 length is 16 residues. The CDR3 spells CASRPGLAGERDTQYF.

The V call is TRBV28, the J call TRBJ2-7; TCRdb reports TRBD1, a call that lacks DNA to check it against. There are 16 residues in the CDR3. Looked up from germline, CDR1 is MDHEN and CDR2 is SYDVKM. CDR3 in amino acids: CASSTTGTGVWYEQYF.

This chain joins TRBV5-1 and TRBJ2-3; TCRdb calls TRBD2, which cannot be checked without DNA. The CDR3 is 16 residues long. CDR1 and CDR2 (germline): SGHRS, YFSETQ. The CDR3 region is CASSLGTSGRTDTQYF.

This rearrangement joins TRBV30 to TRBJ2-7; TCRdb outputs TRBD1, but without DNA this stays unchecked. The germline gives CDR1 GTSNPN, CDR2 SVGIG (reference sequence). The CDR3 loop spans 15 amino acids. CDR3: CAWSVGALARDEQYF. Full variable domain (rest looked up from reference TRBV30 and TRBJ2-7): SQTIHQWPATLVQPVGSPLSLECTVEGTSNPNLYWYRQAAGRGLQLLFYSVGIGQISSEVPQNLSASRPQDRQFILSSKKLLLSDSGFYLCAWSVGALARDEQYFGPGTRLTVT.

The rearrangement joins TRBV2 to TRBJ2-1. The germline V gene has CDR1 SNHLY and CDR2 FYNNEI. This CDR3 has 11 amino acids. The CDR3 is CASPAGNEQFF.

This chain joins TRBV5-1 and TRBJ2-3; TCRdb indicates TRBD2, and absent DNA this call remains unverified. The CDR3 is 17 amino acids. Germline CDR1 SGHRS, CDR2 YFSETQ. CDR3: CASSLSLAGGPPDTQYF.

The chain is built from TRBV10-3 and TRBJ2-1; checking the TCRdb D call of TRBD2 is not possible without DNA. CDR3 length equals 15 residues. The V gene's germline CDR1 is ENHRY and CDR2 SYGVKD. Here the CDR3 reads CAISRDSSSYNEQFF.

The gene calls are TRBV27 and TRBJ1-2; lacking DNA, the TRBD1 call made by TCRdb goes unchecked. Germline V lookup: CDR1 MNHEY, CDR2 SMNVEV (reference sequence). This CDR3 is 18 amino acids long. Here the CDR3 reads CASRLTGHKGAGHYGYTF.

The chain recombines TRBV9 with TRBJ2-2; TCRdb's D call of TRBD2 is untestable without DNA. There are 17 residues in the CDR3. Germline CDR1 and CDR2: SGDLS and YYNGEE. The CDR3 reads CASSVESPASVTGELFF.

The V gene is TRBV29-1, the J gene TRBJ2-3; TCRdb's D call, TRBD1, is unchecked because there is no DNA. Germline values: CDR1 SQVTM, CDR2 ANQGSEA. CDR3 length: 13 amino acids. This chain's CDR3 is CSVVGGGVDTQYF.

The rearrangement links TRBV30 to TRBJ2-7; the D call of TRBD1 rests on TCRdb alone, since no DNA is present to check it. The CDR3 loop spans 13 amino acids. The germline gives CDR1 GTSNPN, CDR2 SVGIG (reference sequence). The CDR3 loop is CAWVEGASYEQYF.

This chain uses TRBV7-9 with TRBJ2-1; TCRdb designates TRBD2, a call that cannot be tested without DNA. This CDR3 has 17 residues. The V gene's germline CDR1 is SEHNR and CDR2 FQNEAQ (reference sequence). The CDR3 here is CASSPKGTSGRVNEQFF.

The genes are TRBV7-9 and TRBJ2-7. Germline V gene data show CDR1 as SEHNR and CDR2 as FQNEAQ (reference sequence). The CDR3 runs to 15 residues. CDR3 protein: CASSSPFSGSYEQYF.

The V and J genes are TRBV2 and TRBJ1-2. Germline CDR1 reads SNHLY; CDR2 reads FYNNEI. There are 17 residues in the CDR3. CDR3 loop: CASSEVVSPRVGYGYTF.

The chain couples TRBV7-2 to TRBJ2-1; the D call of TRBD1 rests on TCRdb alone, since no DNA is present to check it. The CDR3 runs 14 residues. The germline V gene encodes CDR1 SGHTA and CDR2 FQGNSA. This chain's CDR3 is CASSFLGDGNEQFF.

The chain combines TRBV27 with TRBJ2-2. Germline CDR1 MNHEY, CDR2 SMNVEV (reference sequence). The CDR3 spans 11 residues. The CDR3 loop reads CASSSGGELFF.

This rearrangement joins TRBV7-9 to TRBJ2-7; TCRdb calls TRBD1, which cannot be checked without DNA. The CDR3 length is 16 residues. Germline CDR1 and CDR2: SEHNR and FQNEAQ (reference sequence). CDR3 region: CASSEPGQGKPYEQYF. Full variable domain (remainder filled in from reference TRBV7-9 and TRBJ2-7): DTGVSQNPRHKITKRGQNVTFRCDPISEHNRLYWYRQTLGQGPEFLTYFQNEAQLEKSRLLSDRFSAERPKGSFSTLEIQRTEQGDSAMYLCASSEPGQGKPYEQYFGPGTRLTVT.

The gene calls are TRBV20-1 and TRBJ2-1; the TCRdb D gene call, TRBD2, has no DNA to confirm it. The CDR3 loop spans 16 amino acids. Germline V lookup: CDR1 DFQATT, CDR2 SNEGSKA (reference sequence). CDR3 amino acids: CSARDLGTSGIDEQFF.